Shown below are 27 T cell receptor beta chains from a single sample sequenced in a study of blood T cell repertoires in COVID-19. Some clones are missing from TCRdb's copy, which holds only in-frame ones; the method was immunoSEQ multiplex PCR. Of roughly 130,000 clones listed, less than 90% are singletons. The sequenced material came from PBMCs or T cells enriched from blood (not recorded which). The receptors here all came from a woman in her twenties or thirties who had recovered from COVID-19.

The chain combines TRBV7-9 with TRBJ2-7; 13 bases map to TRBD2. The CDR3 is 16 residues long. Losses at the gene ends were 5 bases for V and 1 base for J; bases not matched to a gene: 5. Germline assignment: CDR1 SEHNR and CDR2 FQNEAQ (reference sequence). The CDR3 loop reads CASSPLLAGGSYEQYF. CDR3 nucleotides: TGTGCCAGCAGCCCCTTACTAGCGGGGGGGTCCTACGAGCAGTACTTC.

There are a few counts of this clone. V gene TRBV19 combines with J gene TRBJ2-2; 8 bases match TRBD2. The CDR3 consists of 15 residues. Germline trimming cut 0 bases from V and 6 bases from J; bases unmatched to any gene: 3. The germline gives CDR1 LNHDA, CDR2 SQIVND (reference sequence). The CDR3 DNA is TGTGCCAGTAGTATAGATACGGGAGGGGCCGGGGAGCTGTTTTTT. This translates into CASSIDTGGAGELFF. The complete variable domain, with remaining parts taken from reference TRBV19 and TRBJ2-2, reads DGGITQSPKYLFRKEGQNVTLSCEQNLNHDAMYWYRQDPGQGLRLIYYSQIVNDFQKGDIAEGYSVSREKKESFPLTVTSAQKNPTAFYLCASSIDTGGAGELFFGEGSRLTVL.

The gene calls are TRBV4-2 and TRBJ1-2; 8 nucleotides line up with TRBD1. The CDR3 is 18 amino acids. Germline lookup yields CDR1 LGHNA and CDR2 YNFKEQ. Trimming took 0 bases from V and 5 from J; bases not matched to a gene: 14. Written as DNA, the CDR3 is TGTGCCAGCAGCCAAGATCAGGGGGCGCGGGAAAGAGCGTATGGCTACACCTTC. Translated, it gives CASSQDQGARERAYGYTF.

V is TRBV27 and J is TRBJ1-2; D remains unclear. Trimming stripped 0 bases from V and 6 bases from J, with 8 bases between. The CDR3 contains 13 residues. Germline V gene sequence: CDR1 MNHEY, CDR2 SMNVEV (reference sequence). The chain's CDR3 is CASSLSRVHGYTF. CDR3 nucleotide sequence: TGTGCCAGCAGTTTATCGAGGGTCCATGGCTACACCTTC.

The genes are TRBV7-2 and TRBJ2-7; TRBD2 agrees at 8 bases. Germline values: CDR1 SGHTA, CDR2 FQGNSA. The CDR3 is made up of 14 amino acids. Unmatched junction bases numbered 9, after V lost 8 bases and J lost 3 bases. This CDR3 reads CASALASGSYEQYF. The CDR3 region has the DNA TGTGCCAGCGCCCTGGCCAGCGGGAGCTACGAGCAGTACTTC.

The chain uses TRBV5-1 and TRBJ2-7; D ambiguous. The CDR3 totals 12 residues. The germline gives CDR1 SGHRS, CDR2 YFSETQ. Trimming cost V 6 bases and J 2 bases, with 9 bases left between them. CDR3 amino acids: CASTDFTYEQYF. The CDR3 DNA reads TGCGCCAGCACCGACTTTACCTACGAGCAGTACTTC.

J is TRBJ2-1 and V is TRBV24-1; 7 bases align to TRBD2. The CDR3 totals 14 residues. With 7 bases clipped from V and 0 bases from J, the junction kept 2 bases outside the gene matches. CDR1 and CDR2 from the germline V gene are KGHDR and SFDVKD. Here the CDR3 reads CATRSSGSYNEQFF. In DNA, the CDR3 is TGTGCCACCAGATCTAGCGGCTCCTACAATGAGCAGTTCTTC.

This clone was observed a few times. This chain links TRBV21-1 with TRBJ1-2; the D call in the table, TRBD1, was not verified against the DNA. TRBV21-1 is shown as a pseudogene. The CDR3 totals 16 residues. CDR3 nucleotides: TGTGCCAGCAGCAAAAAGACTCAGGGTAATAACTATGGCTACACCTTC. It yields the protein CASSKKTQGNNYGYTF.

The chain couples TRBV11-3 to TRBJ2-1, with 7 bases that match TRBD1. Germline lookup yields CDR1 SGHNT and CDR2 YENEEA. Trimming at V came to 1 base and at J to 4 bases, leaving 1 base not matched to a gene. The CDR3 runs 14 residues. This chain's CDR3 is CASSLGDSYNEQFF. The CDR3, as DNA: TGTGCCAGCAGCTTAGGGGACAGTTACAATGAGCAGTTCTTC.

The chain carries TRBV27 and TRBJ1-1; D possibly corresponds to TRBD1 (5 bases). Germline assignment: CDR1 MNHEY and CDR2 SMNVEV (reference sequence). CDR3 length: 14 amino acids. V was pared by 6 bases and J by 4 bases, with 15 bases between. DNA for the CDR3: TGTGCCAGCAGAATAGCCGGGGGGGGCACTGAAGCTTTCTTT. Protein sequence: CASRIAGGGTEAFF.

J is TRBJ1-5 and V is TRBV7-3; a possible D gene is TRBD1 (6 bases). The germline gives CDR1 SGHTA, CDR2 FQGTGA. The CDR3 totals 15 residues. Trimming pared 1 base from V and 4 bases from J, leaving 11 bases between. Written as DNA, the CDR3 is TGTGCCAGCAGCTTAAGTGGGACAACGAATCAGCCCCAGCATTTT. Translating it yields CASSLSGTTNQPQHF.

This clone was recorded a few times. The genes are TRBV28 and TRBJ2-3; 7 nucleotides line up with TRBD1. Unmatched junction bases numbered 5, after V lost 5 bases and J lost 3 bases. Germline CDR1 is MDHEN and CDR2 is SYDVKM. CDR3 length: 14 amino acids. The CDR3 loop reads CASSRDSRTDTQYF. CDR3 bases: TGTGCCAGCAGTCGGGACAGCCGTACAGATACGCAGTATTTT. The complete variable domain, with remaining parts taken from reference TRBV28 and TRBJ2-3, reads DVKVTQSSRYLVKRTGEKVFLECVQDMDHENMFWYRQDPGLGLRLIYFSYDVKMKEKGDIPEGYSVSREKKERFSLILESASTNQTSMYLCASSRDSRTDTQYFGPGTRLTVL.

V and J are TRBV28 and TRBJ2-7; no clear D. The germline V gene has CDR1 MDHEN and CDR2 SYDVKM. The CDR3 has 11 residues. Deletions cut 2 bases from V and 11 bases from J, with 10 bases between. The CDR3 region has the DNA TGTGCCAGCAGTTTAGGTCTAGAGGAGTACTTC. Residues: CASSLGLEEYF.

This clone was seen a few times. The chain recombines TRBV7-2 with TRBJ2-3; 11 bases line up with TRBD2. This CDR3 has 16 residues. Germline CDR1 is SGHTA and CDR2 is FQGNSA. V dropped 5 bases and J dropped 4; count of bases not matched to a gene: 8. This CDR3 is CASSQTSGSYSDTQYF. CDR3 bases: TGTGCCAGCAGCCAAACTAGCGGGAGTTATTCAGATACGCAGTATTTT.

CDR3: CASSLGTGVGYEQYF. The CDR3 DNA is TGTGCCAGCAGCTTAGGGACAGGGGTGGGCTACGAGCAGTACTTC. The rearrangement uses TRBV7-9 and TRBJ2-7; 9 bases line up with TRBD1. The length of the CDR3 is 15 residues. Germline lookup yields CDR1 SEHNR and CDR2 FQNEAQ (reference sequence). V was clipped by 1 base and J by 3 bases; unmatched bases: 4.

The chain is built from TRBV15 and TRBJ1-2, with D possibly being TRBD1 (5 bases). V was pared by 0 bases and J by 5 bases, with 13 bases between. The CDR3 runs 15 residues. Germline values: CDR1 LNHNV, CDR2 YYDKDF (reference sequence). CDR3 DNA sequence: TGTGCCACCAGCAGAGAGGGGGGACTTACTTATGGCTACACCTTC. Amino acid sequence: CATSREGGLTYGYTF.

The rearrangement uses TRBV7-2 and TRBJ1-3, with D hard to call. This CDR3 is 15 amino acids long. The germline V gene has CDR1 SGHTA and CDR2 FQGNSA. V was pared by 5 bases and J by 0 bases, with 11 bases between. The DNA for the CDR3 is TGTGCCAGCAGCCCGCCGGGAGCCTCTGGAAACACCATATATTTT. This gives the protein CASSPPGASGNTIYF.

In the case of this clone: The same CDR3 arises from other DNA sequences in this sample as well. V usage is TRBV28 and J usage is TRBJ1-4; 7 nucleotides agree with TRBD1. The CDR3 length is 15 residues. The trim removed 6 bases at V and 0 bases at J, leaving 4 bases unmatched. Per the germline V gene, CDR1 is MDHEN and CDR2 is SYDVKM. The CDR3 region is CASRGGTATNEKLFF. CDR3 sequence (DNA): TGTGCCAGCAGGGGTGGGACAGCAACTAATGAAAAACTGTTTTTT.

The J gene is TRBJ2-3, the V gene TRBV4-1; 12 bases line up with TRBD2. Germline V gene data show CDR1 as MGHRA and CDR2 as YSYEKL. J was trimmed by 2 bases and V by 3 bases; bases with no gene match: 3. CDR3 length: 16 residues. The CDR3 DNA reads as TGCGCCAGCAGCCACAGGACTAGCGGGGCCACAGATACGCAGTATTTT. Translation: CASSHRTSGATDTQYF.

The rearrangement uses TRBV29-1 and TRBJ2-5, with a tentative D call TRBD1 (6 bases). The germline V gene encodes CDR1 SQVTM and CDR2 ANQGSEA. V dropped 5 bases and J dropped 5 bases, with 12 bases sitting between them. This CDR3 contains 12 residues. The CDR3 spells CSVKLRGETQYF. DNA for the CDR3: TGCAGCGTTAAGTTAAGGGGGGAGACCCAGTACTTC.

The rearrangement joins TRBV4-1 to TRBJ2-7, with TRBD1 matching 7 bases. From germline, CDR1 is MGHRA and CDR2 YSYEKL. This CDR3 comprises 15 residues. V shed 0 bases, J shed 3 bases, and the junction held 5 bases outside the gene matches. The CDR3 sequence is CASSQDDRVSYEQYF. The CDR3 DNA follows: TGCGCCAGCAGCCAAGACGACAGGGTGAGCTACGAGCAGTACTTC.

The chain carries TRBV7-2 and TRBJ1-1; D gene unclear. Germline lookup yields CDR1 SGHTA and CDR2 FQGNSA. Trimming shortened V by 5 bases and J by 4 bases, and 17 bases separated the two germline ends. The CDR3 extends over 15 amino acids. Here the CDR3 reads CASSNSPTVGTEAFF. As DNA, the CDR3 is TGTGCCAGCAGCAACAGCCCGACGGTGGGCACTGAAGCTTTCTTT.

This clone was seen a few times. This rearrangement joins TRBV5-1 to TRBJ2-2, with 9 nucleotides matching TRBD1. The CDR3 consists of 16 residues. CDR1 and CDR2 (germline): SGHRS, YFSETQ. Losses at the gene ends were 3 bases for V and 5 bases for J; bases not matched to a gene: 8. The CDR3 here is CASSYTGGIVTGELFF. The CDR3 coding sequence is TGCGCCAGCAGCTATACAGGGGGCATCGTTACCGGGGAGCTGTTTTTT. Based on the CDR3 plus reference TRBV5-1 and TRBJ2-2, the full variable domain is KAGVTQTPRYLIKTRGQQVTLSCSPISGHRSVSWYQQTPGQGLQFLFEYFSETQRNKGNFPGRFSGRQFSNSRSEMNVSTLELGDSALYLCASSYTGGIVTGELFFGEGSRLTVL.

V gene TRBV11-1 combines with J gene TRBJ2-7, with TRBD2 matching 9 bases. The ends lost 5 bases at V and 0 bases at J; junction bases unmatched: 8. The CDR3 consists of 16 residues. Germline V gives CDR1 SGHAT, CDR2 FQDESV (reference sequence). The CDR3 sequence: CASSRGAGGRSYEQYF. The DNA of the CDR3 is TGTGCCAGCAGCCGGGGAGCGGGAGGCCGCTCCTACGAGCAGTACTTC.

The chain couples TRBV5-6 to TRBJ2-5; possible D gene TRBD2, 6 bases. The CDR3 totals 14 residues. CDR1 and CDR2 from the germline V gene are SGHDT and YYEEEE. Between the trimmed V and J ends, which lost 7 bases and 5 bases, there was a span of 18 bases. The DNA of the CDR3 is TGTGCCAGCGGCTCAGGGTTACGGGGGGAGACCCAGTACTTC. This sequence encodes CASGSGLRGETQYF.

This chain links TRBV19 with TRBJ1-1, with TRBD1 matching 7 bases. J lost 11 bases, V lost 7 bases, and 13 bases had no gene match. The CDR3 is 13 residues long. Germline values: CDR1 LNHDA, CDR2 SQIVND (reference sequence). As DNA, the CDR3 is TGTGCCAGTAAAGACAGGGTCCGGAGGGACGCTTTCTTT. This encodes CASKDRVRRDAFF.

This clone has only a few counts. The V and J genes are TRBV5-4 and TRBJ2-2, with 9 bases fitting TRBD1. Germline CDR1 is SGHNT and CDR2 is YYREEE (reference sequence). The CDR3 has 17 residues. The J segment lost 3 bases and the V segment lost 4 bases, leaving 10 bases of the junction unmatched. CDR3 nucleotide sequence: TGTGCCAGCAGCCCAGGGGCCCGGACAGGGGACACCGGGGAGCTGTTTTTT. Amino acid sequence: CASSPGARTGDTGELFF.